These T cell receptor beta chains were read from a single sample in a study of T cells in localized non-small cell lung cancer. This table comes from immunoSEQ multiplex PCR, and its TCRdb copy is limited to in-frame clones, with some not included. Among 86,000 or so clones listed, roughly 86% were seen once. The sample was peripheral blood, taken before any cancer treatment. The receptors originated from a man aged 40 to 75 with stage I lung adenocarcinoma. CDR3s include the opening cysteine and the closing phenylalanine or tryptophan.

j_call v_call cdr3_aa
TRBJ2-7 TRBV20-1 CSALRGYEQYF
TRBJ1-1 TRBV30 CAWSFLGFGRDTEAFF
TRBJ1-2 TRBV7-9 CASSLGAGNYGYTF
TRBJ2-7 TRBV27 CASSLNAAYEQYF
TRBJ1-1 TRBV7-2 CASSLGGAGGTEAFF
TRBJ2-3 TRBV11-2 CASSQRMWLSTDTQYF
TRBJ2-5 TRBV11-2 CASSRGQVQETQYF
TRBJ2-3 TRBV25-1 CASSDSRGGPDTQYF
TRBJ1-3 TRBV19 CASHRGIGNTIYF
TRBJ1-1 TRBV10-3 CATRGTVMNTEAFF
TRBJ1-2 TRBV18 CASSLVNEGEGTF